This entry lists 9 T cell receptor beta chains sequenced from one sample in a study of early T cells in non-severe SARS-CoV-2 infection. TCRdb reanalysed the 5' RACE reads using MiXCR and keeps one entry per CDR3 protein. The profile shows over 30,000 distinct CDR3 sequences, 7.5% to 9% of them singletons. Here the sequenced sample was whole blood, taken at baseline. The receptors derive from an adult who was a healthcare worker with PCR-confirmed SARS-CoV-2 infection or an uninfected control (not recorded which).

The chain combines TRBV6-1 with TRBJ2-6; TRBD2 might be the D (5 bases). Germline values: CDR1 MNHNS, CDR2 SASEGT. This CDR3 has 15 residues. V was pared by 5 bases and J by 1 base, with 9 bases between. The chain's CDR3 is CASSIEGSGANVLTF. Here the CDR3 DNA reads TGTGCCAGCAGTATCGAGGGATCTGGGGCCAACGTCCTGACTTTC.

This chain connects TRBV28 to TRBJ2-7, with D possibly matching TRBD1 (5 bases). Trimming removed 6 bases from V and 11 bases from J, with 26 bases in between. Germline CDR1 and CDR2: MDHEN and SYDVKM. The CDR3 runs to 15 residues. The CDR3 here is CASSRDRARPIHKYF. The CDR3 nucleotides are TGTGCCAGCAGCCGTGACAGAGCACGACCGATACATAAGTACTTC.

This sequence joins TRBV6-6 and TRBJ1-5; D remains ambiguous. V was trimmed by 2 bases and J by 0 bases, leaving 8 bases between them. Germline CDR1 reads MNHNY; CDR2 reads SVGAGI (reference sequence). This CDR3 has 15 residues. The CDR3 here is CASSYQGTSNQPQHF. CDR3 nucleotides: TGTGCCAGCAGTTACCAAGGAACTAGCAATCAGCCCCAGCATTTT.

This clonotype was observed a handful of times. The CDR3 DNA reads as TGTGCCAGCAGCCCTGGGAGGCGGCGCTACGAGCAGTACTTC. Protein sequence: CASSPGRRRYEQYF. This rearrangement joins TRBV7-2 to TRBJ2-7; the D gene is possibly TRBD2 (6 bases). Germline V gene sequence: CDR1 SGHTA, CDR2 FQGNSA. This CDR3 spans 14 amino acids. V lost 5 bases and J lost 3, with 14 bases in between.

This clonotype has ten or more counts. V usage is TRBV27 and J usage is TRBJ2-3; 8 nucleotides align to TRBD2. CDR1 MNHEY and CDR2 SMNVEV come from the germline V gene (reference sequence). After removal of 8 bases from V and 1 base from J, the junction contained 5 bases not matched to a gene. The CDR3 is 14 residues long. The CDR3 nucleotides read TGTGCCAGCCAAGACGGGGGGGGCACAGATACGCAGTATTTT. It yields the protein CASQDGGGTDTQYF.

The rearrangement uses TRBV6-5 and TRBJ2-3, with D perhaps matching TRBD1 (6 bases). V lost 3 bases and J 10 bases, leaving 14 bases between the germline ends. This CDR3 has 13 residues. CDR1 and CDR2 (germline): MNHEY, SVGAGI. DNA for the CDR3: TGTGCCAGCAGTTATTCCGGGACACACTCGCAGTATTTT. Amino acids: CASSYSGTHSQYF.

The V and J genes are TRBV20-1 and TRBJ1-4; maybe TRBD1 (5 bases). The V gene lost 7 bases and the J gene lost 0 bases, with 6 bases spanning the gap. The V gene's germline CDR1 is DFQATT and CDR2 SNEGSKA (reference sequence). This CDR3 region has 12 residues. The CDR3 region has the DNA TGCAGTGGGGGGTCAACTAATGAAAAACTGTTTTTT. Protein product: CSGGSTNEKLFF.

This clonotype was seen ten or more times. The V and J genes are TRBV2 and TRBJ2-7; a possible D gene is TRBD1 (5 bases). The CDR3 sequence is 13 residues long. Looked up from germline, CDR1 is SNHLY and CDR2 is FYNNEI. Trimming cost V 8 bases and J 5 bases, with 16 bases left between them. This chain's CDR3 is CASARQLSHEQYF. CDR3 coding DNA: TGTGCCAGCGCTAGACAGTTGAGCCACGAGCAGTACTTC.

The CDR3 region is CASSPPLAGFTDTQYF. The CDR3 DNA reads TGTGCCAGCAGCCCTCCACTAGCGGGGTTCACAGATACGCAGTATTTT. V and J are TRBV28 and TRBJ2-3; 10 bases are a match to TRBD2. The length of the CDR3 is 16 residues. V lost 6 bases and J lost 2; bases outside the gene matches: 8. Per the germline V gene, CDR1 is MDHEN and CDR2 is SYDVKM.